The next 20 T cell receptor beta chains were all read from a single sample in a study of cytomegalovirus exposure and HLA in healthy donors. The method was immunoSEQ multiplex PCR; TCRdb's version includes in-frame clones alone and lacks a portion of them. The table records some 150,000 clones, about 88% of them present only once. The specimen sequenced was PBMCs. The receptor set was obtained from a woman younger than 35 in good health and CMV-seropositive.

In DNA form, the CDR3 reads TGTGCCAGCAGTTCGGGGGGTAACAATCAGCCCCAGCATTTT. This gives the protein CASSSGGNNQPQHF. The chain couples TRBV28 to TRBJ1-5; D is possibly TRBD1 (5 bases). The V and J ends lost 4 bases and 3 bases respectively, with 10 bases between them. Germline CDR1 and CDR2: MDHEN and SYDVKM. The CDR3 is made up of 14 amino acids. The variable domain in full, with the rest retrieved from reference TRBV28 and TRBJ1-5, is DVKVTQSSRYLVKRTGEKVFLECVQDMDHENMFWYRQDPGLGLRLIYFSYDVKMKEKGDIPEGYSVSREKKERFSLILESASTNQTSMYLCASSSGGNNQPQHFGDGTRLSIL.

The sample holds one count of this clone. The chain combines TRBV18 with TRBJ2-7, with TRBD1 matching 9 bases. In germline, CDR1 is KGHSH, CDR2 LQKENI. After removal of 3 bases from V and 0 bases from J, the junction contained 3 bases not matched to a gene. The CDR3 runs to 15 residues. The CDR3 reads CASSPRTGVSYEQYF. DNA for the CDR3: TGTGCCAGCTCACCCAGGACAGGGGTCTCCTACGAGCAGTACTTC. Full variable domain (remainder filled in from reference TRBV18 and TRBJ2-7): NAGVMQNPRHLVRRRGQEARLRCSPMKGHSHVYWYRQLPEEGLKFMVYLQKENIIDESGMPKERFSAEFPKEGPSILRIQQVVRGDSAAYFCASSPRTGVSYEQYFGPGTRLTVT.

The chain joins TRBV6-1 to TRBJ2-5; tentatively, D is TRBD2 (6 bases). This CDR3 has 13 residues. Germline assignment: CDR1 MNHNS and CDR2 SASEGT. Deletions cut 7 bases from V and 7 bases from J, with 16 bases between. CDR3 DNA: TGTGCCAGCACGAGGGAGGCCACGGGGACCCAGTACTTC. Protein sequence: CASTREATGTQYF.

The CDR3 DNA is TGTGCCAGCAGTTCGGACAGCCAGGGGGAGACCCAGTACTTC. Its protein product is CASSSDSQGETQYF. This chain links TRBV5-6 with TRBJ2-5, with D perhaps matching TRBD1 (6 bases). The CDR3 has 14 amino acids. Trimming took off 5 bases at V and 5 bases at J, with 16 bases between the two ends. CDR1 is SGHDT and CDR2 is YYEEEE in the germline V gene.

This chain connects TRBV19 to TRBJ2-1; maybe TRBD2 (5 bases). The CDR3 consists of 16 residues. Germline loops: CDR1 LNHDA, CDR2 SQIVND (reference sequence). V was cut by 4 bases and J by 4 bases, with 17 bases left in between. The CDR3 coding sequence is TGTGCCAGTAGTACACTTCGAGAGAGGGAGTACAATGAGCAGTTCTTC. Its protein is CASSTLREREYNEQFF. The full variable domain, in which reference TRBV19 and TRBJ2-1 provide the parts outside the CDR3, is DGGITQSPKYLFRKEGQNVTLSCEQNLNHDAMYWYRQDPGQGLRLIYYSQIVNDFQKGDIAEGYSVSREKKESFPLTVTSAQKNPTAFYLCASSTLREREYNEQFFGPGTRLTVL.

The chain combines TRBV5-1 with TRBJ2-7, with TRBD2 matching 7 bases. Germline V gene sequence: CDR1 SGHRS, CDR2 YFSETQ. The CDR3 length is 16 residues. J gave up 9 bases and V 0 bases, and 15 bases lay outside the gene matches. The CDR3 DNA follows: TGCGCCAGCAGCTTGGCTTCACTAGCGCCAGTGTCTGGGCAGTACTTC. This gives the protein CASSLASLAPVSGQYF.

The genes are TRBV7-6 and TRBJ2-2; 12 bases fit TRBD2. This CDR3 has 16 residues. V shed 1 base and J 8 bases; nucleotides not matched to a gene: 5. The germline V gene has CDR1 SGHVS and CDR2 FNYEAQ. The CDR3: CASSLVLAGGAGELFF. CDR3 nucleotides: TGTGCCAGCAGCTTAGTCCTAGCGGGAGGGGCTGGGGAGCTGTTTTTT. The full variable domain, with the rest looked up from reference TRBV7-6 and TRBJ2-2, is GAGVSQSPRYKVTKRGQDVALRCDPISGHVSLYWYRQALGQGPEFLTYFNYEAQQDKSGLPNDRFSAERPEGSISTLTIQRTEQRDSAMYRCASSLVLAGGAGELFFGEGSRLTVL.

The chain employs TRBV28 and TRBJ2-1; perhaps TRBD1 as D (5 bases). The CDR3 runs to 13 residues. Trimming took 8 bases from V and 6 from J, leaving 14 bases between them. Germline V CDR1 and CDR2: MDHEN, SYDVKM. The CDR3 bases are TGTGCCAGCGCCCCTGGGGCGAGCAATGAGCAGTTCTTC. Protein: CASAPGASNEQFF.

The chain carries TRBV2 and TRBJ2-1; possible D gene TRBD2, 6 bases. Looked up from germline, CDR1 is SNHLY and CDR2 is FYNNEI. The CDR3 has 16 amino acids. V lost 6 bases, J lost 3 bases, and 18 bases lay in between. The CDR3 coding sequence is TGTGCCAGCAGCCGCGGACTGGGCGGGATCTACAATGAGCAGTTCTTC. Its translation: CASSRGLGGIYNEQFF.

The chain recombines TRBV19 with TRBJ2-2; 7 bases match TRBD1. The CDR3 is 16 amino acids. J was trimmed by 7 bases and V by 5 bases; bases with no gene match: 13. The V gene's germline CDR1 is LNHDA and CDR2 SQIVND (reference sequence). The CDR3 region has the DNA TGTGCCAGTAGTTCTCAAGGGGGCAGGGGAAACGGGGAGCTGTTTTTT. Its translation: CASSSQGGRGNGELFF.

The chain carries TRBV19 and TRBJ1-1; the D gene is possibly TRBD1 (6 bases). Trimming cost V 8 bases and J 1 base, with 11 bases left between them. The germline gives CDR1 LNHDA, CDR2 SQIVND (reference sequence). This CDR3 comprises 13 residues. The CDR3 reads CASSDRKNTEAFF. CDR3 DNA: TGTGCCAGTTCTGACAGGAAGAACACTGAAGCTTTCTTT.

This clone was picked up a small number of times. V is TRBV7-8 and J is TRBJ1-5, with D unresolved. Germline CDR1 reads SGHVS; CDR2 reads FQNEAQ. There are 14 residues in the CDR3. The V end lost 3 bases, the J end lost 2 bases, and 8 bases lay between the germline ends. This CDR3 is CASSLTRGNQPQHF. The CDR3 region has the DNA TGTGCCAGCAGCTTGACGAGGGGCAATCAGCCCCAGCATTTT.

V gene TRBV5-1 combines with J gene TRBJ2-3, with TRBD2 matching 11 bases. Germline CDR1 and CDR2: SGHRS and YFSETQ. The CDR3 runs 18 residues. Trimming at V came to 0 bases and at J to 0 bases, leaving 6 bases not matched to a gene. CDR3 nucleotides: TGCGCCAGCAGCTTGGGGCGACTAGCGGGGACTAGCACAGATACGCAGTATTTT. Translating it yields CASSLGRLAGTSTDTQYF.

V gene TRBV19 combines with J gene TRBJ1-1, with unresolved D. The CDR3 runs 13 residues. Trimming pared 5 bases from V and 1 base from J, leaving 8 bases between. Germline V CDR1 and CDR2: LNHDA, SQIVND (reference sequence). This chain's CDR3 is CASSQRKNTEAFF. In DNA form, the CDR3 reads TGTGCCAGTAGTCAGCGGAAGAACACTGAAGCTTTCTTT.

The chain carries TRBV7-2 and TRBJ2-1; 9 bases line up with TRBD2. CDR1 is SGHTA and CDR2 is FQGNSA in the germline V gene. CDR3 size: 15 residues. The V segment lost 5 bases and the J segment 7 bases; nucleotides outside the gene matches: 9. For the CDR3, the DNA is TGTGCCAGCAGCCCCGGTGTACTAGCGGGTAATGAGCAGTTCTTC. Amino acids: CASSPGVLAGNEQFF.

CDR3 residues: CSVGTGGELFF. Written as DNA, the CDR3 is TGCAGCGTTGGAACGGGAGGGGAGCTGTTTTTT. The chain couples TRBV29-1 to TRBJ2-2; TRBD2 is a possible D gene (5 bases). The CDR3 is 11 amino acids. The ends were cut back, 4 bases at V and 8 bases at J, with 8 bases in the middle. Germline CDR1 reads SQVTM; CDR2 reads ANQGSEA.

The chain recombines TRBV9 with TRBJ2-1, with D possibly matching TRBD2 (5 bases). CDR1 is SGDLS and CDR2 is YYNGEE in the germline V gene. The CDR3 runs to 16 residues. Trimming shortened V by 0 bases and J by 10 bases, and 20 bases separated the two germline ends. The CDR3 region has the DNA TGTGCCAGCAGCGTAGAAGAGGGCCTCTTTATTGGGGAGCAGTTCTTC. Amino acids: CASSVEEGLFIGEQFF.

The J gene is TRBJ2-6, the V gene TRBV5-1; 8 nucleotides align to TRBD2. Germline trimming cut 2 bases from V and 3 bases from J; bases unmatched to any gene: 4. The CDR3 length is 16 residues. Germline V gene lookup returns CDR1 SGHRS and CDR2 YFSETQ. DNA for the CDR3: TGCGCCAGCAGCTTCAAAGCGGGAGATGGGGCCAACGTCCTGACTTTC. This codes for CASSFKAGDGANVLTF.

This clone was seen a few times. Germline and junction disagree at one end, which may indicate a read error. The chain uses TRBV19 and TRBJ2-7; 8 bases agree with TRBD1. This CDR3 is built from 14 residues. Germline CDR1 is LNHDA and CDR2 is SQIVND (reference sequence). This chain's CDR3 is CASSVDRGFGEQYF. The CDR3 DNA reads TGTGCCAGTAGTGTAGACAGGGGATTCGGGGAGCAGTACTTC.

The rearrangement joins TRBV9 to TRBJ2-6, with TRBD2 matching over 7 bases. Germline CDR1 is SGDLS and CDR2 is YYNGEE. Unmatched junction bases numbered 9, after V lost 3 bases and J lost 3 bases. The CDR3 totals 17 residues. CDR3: CASSGRGGTNGANVLTF. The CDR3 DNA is TGTGCCAGCAGCGGCCGGGGAGGGACCAATGGGGCCAACGTCCTGACTTTC.